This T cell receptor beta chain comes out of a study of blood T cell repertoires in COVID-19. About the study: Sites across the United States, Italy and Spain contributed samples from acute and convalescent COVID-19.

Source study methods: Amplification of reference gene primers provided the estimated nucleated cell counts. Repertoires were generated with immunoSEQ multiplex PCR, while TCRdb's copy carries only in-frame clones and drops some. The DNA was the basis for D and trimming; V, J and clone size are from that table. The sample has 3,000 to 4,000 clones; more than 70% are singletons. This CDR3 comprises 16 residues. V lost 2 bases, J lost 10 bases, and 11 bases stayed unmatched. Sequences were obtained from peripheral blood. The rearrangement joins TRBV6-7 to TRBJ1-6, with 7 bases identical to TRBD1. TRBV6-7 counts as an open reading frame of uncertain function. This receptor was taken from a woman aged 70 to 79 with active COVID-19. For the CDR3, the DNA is TGTGCCAGCAGTTACGATCGGACAGGAGGATACTCACCCCTCCACTTT. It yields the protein CASSYDRTGGYSPLHF.